This T cell receptor beta chain was observed in a study of blood T cells in healthy people across ages. As for the study in general: Template-switching capture recovered about one barcoded beta molecule per two T cells. Whole-study results and caveats: It was found that TCR beta diversity correlated strongly with the percentage of naive T cells.

As regards this clonotype: The target antigen is unknown.

CDR3 length: 16 amino acids. Germline V gives CDR1 SGHAT, CDR2 FQNNGV. The trim removed 1 base at V and 6 bases at J, leaving 9 bases unmatched. PCR was performed a second time for 7 to 11 cycles using a sample-barcoded 5' primer and a J-beta primer mix. TCRdb re-called the 5' RACE reads with MiXCR, one entry per CDR3 protein. The data contain 650,000 to 1,000,000 distinct CDR3 sequences, around 36% of them singletons. This receptor was taken from a man younger than 35 in good health. Material: blood. V usage is TRBV11-2 and J usage is TRBJ2-3, with 8 bases that match TRBD2. CDR3 DNA sequence: TGTGCCAGCAGCTTAGTCCAGCGGGGGTTCGAGGATACGCAGTATTTT. It specifies CASSLVQRGFEDTQYF.